This T cell receptor beta chain was recorded in a study of T cells in tumors after PD-1 blockade. Study details: Patients had no prior checkpoint blockade, systemic immunosuppressants, or anti-cancer therapy within 4 weeks. A subset received ongoing vismodegib 150 mg daily alongside anti-PD-1 therapy. Mean per blood sample: about 100,000 templates (roughly 21,000-270,000), around 35,000 unique clonotypes.

There are 18 residues in the CDR3. Germline trimming cut 4 bases from V and 3 bases from J; bases unmatched to any gene: 8. From germline, CDR1 is ENHRY and CDR2 SYGVKD. Details on this clone: Its cognate antigen is unknown.

Findings and caveats of the study: Some novel exhausted tumor clones appeared in pre-treatment blood, suggesting peripheral recruitment.

Generated by immunoSEQ multiplex PCR, the TCRdb table keeps only in-frame clones and is missing some. The sample shows 30,000 to 40,000 clones, around four fifths of them seen only once. The material sequenced was PBMCs, taken before anti-PD-1 treatment. The sequence was collected from a human donor with basal cell carcinoma. The chain employs TRBV10-3 and TRBJ2-1; 14 bases match TRBD2. DNA of the CDR3: TGTGCCATCAGTGCTGGGACTAGCGGGAGAGCGGGCTACAATGAGCAGTTCTTC. Its protein is CAISAGTSGRAGYNEQFF.